Listed here is a single TCR beta chain. This sample stems from a study of blood T cell repertoires in COVID-19. V was clipped by 6 bases and J by 3 bases; unmatched bases: 6. In germline, CDR1 is LGHDT, CDR2 YNNKEL (reference sequence). This CDR3 has 15 amino acids. Sequencing was performed with immunoSEQ multiplex PCR; in TCRdb, only in-frame clones are kept and a portion is missing. The sample contains about 250,000 clones, approximately 85% of which appear only once. This chain connects TRBV3-1 (or the pseudogene TRBV3-2) to TRBJ2-1; 9 bases are shared with TRBD1. The clonotype comes from a woman in her twenties or thirties who had recovered from COVID-19. Source material: PBMCs or T cells enriched from blood (not recorded which). The CDR3 loop is CASRPGTGNYNEQFF. CDR3 nucleotides: TGTGCCAGCAGACCCGGGACAGGGAACTACAATGAGCAGTTCTTC.